These T cell receptor beta chains were read from a single sample in a study of T-cell memory formation after mild COVID-19. TCRdb re-derived calls from the 5' RACE reads in MiXCR, one entry per CDR3 protein. Found here are 250,000 to 350,000 distinct CDR3 sequences, roughly a fifth of them singletons; the top ten hold roughly 21%. The sample was PBMCs or a T cell subset sorted from them (not recorded which). These receptors were obtained from a man between 18 and 29 years old who had mild COVID-19 (a few samples of this study predate the infection). Cell type and time point are not known. CDR3s include the opening cysteine and the closing phenylalanine or tryptophan. The D gene is left open where the match is weak. Clone size is stated in some rows and not others, as once, few, many or a class when expanded.

d_call j_call v_call clone_size cdr3_aa cdr3_nt
NA TRBJ1-5 TRBV4-3 many CASSLGENQPQHF TGCGCCAGCAGCCTGGGGGAGAATCAGCCCCAGCATTTT
NA TRBJ1-1 TRBV10-2 few CASSEGRFLIAFF TGCGCCAGCAGTGAAGGGCGGTTTCTGATTGCTTTCTTT
NA TRBJ2-2 TRBV20-1 NA CSTFAENIGELFF TGCAGCACATTCGCAGAAAACATCGGGGAGCTGTTTTTT
TRBD2 TRBJ2-1 TRBV3-1 few CASRPGLARYNEQFF TGTGCCAGCAGACCCGGACTAGCGCGCTACAATGAGCAGTTCTTC
TRBD1 TRBJ1-4 TRBV5-1 few CASSLGSHGQGRGEKLFF TGCGCCAGCAGCTTGGGTAGTCATGGACAGGGGCGAGGGGAAAAACTGTTTTTT
TRBD2 TRBJ2-5 TRBV7-6 few CASRPGGQETQYF TGTGCCAGCAGGCCCGGGGGGCAAGAGACCCAGTACTTC
NA TRBJ1-6 TRBV20-1 NA CSARGQGIGSPLHF TGCAGTGCTAGAGGCCAGGGGATAGGTTCACCCCTCCACTTT
TRBD2 TRBJ2-2 TRBV7-2 NA CASSRTSGGATGELFF TGTGCCAGCAGCCGAACTAGCGGGGGGGCCACCGGGGAGCTGTTTTTT
NA TRBJ2-5 TRBV6-5 NA CASSFGNQQETQYF TGTGCCAGCAGTTTTGGCAATCAGCAAGAGACCCAGTACTTC
NA TRBJ1-5 TRBV6-6 NA CASSYSLGSNQPQHF TGTGCCAGCAGTTACTCCCTCGGTAGCAATCAGCCCCAGCATTTT
NA TRBJ2-1 TRBV11-2 many CASSLAAGDNEQFF TGTGCCAGCAGCTTAGCGGCAGGAGACAATGAGCAGTTCTTC
TRBD2 TRBJ2-7 TRBV9 few CASSLLAGGSYEQYF TGTGCCAGCAGCCTCCTAGCGGGGGGTTCCTACGAGCAGTACTTC
TRBD1 TRBJ2-6 TRBV9 few CASSVPTGVDSGANVLTF TGTGCCAGCAGCGTTCCGACAGGGGTGGACTCTGGGGCCAACGTCCTGACTTTC
TRBD1 TRBJ2-3 TRBV24-1 NA CATSDPGQGPDTQYF TGTGCCACCAGTGATCCCGGACAGGGCCCAGATACGCAGTATTTT
NA TRBJ2-3 TRBV5-1 few CASSPFETDTQYF TGCGCCAGCAGCCCCTTCGAGACAGATACGCAGTATTTT
NA TRBJ1-5 TRBV2 NA CASSEFANQPQHF TGTGCCAGCAGTGAATTTGCCAATCAGCCCCAGCATTTT
NA TRBJ1-6 TRBV4-2 few CASGSGRFGSPLHF TGTGCCAGTGGTAGTGGCAGGTTTGGATCACCCCTCCACTTT
NA TRBJ2-1 TRBV4-3 few CASSRLTYNEQFF TGCGCCAGCAGCCGACTGACTTACAATGAGCAGTTCTTC
NA TRBJ1-1 TRBV5-1 NA CASSLVVGNTEAFF TGCGCCAGCAGCTTGGTGGTTGGCAACACTGAAGCTTTCTTT
TRBD2 TRBJ2-7 TRBV6-5 NA CASSYSAGGGGEQYF TGTGCCAGCAGTTACTCGGCGGGAGGGGGCGGGGAGCAGTACTTC
NA TRBJ2-5 TRBV4-3 NA CASSQGSKETQYF TGCGCCAGCAGCCAAGGGAGTAAAGAGACCCAGTACTTC
NA TRBJ1-6 TRBV5-1 NA CASSLGDNNSPLHF TGCGCCAGCAGCTTGGGAGACAATAATTCACCCCTCCACTTT
NA TRBJ2-5 TRBV24-1 NA CATTSGARETQYF TGTGCCACCACCTCAGGGGCGAGGGAGACCCAGTACTTC